This note documents a single TCR beta chain sequence. Its specificity is unknown. The sample originates from a study of response to subunit inactivated influenza vaccine. Trimming took off 4 bases at V and 0 bases at J, with 7 bases between the two ends. Looked up from germline, CDR1 is SGHNT and CDR2 is YENEEA. This CDR3 comprises 14 residues. The study's findings and limits: With each seasonal influenza vaccination, the authors suggested, few new T cells are recruited.

TCRdb used MiXCR to reprocess the RT-PCR reads, holding one entry per CDR3 protein. The table has 450,000 to 600,000 distinct CDR3 sequences, approximately 7.1% seen once. The rearrangement uses TRBV11-3 and TRBJ2-1; tentative D call: TRBD1 (5 bases). The material was PBMCs from blood, obtained about 24 months after vaccination. The source of this sequence is a man aged 50 to 75 who received an inactivated influenza vaccine. The CDR3 DNA follows: TGTGCCAGCAGCTGGGGCTACTCCTACAATGAGCAGTTCTTC. It codes for CASSWGYSYNEQFF. Together with reference TRBV11-3 and TRBJ2-1, the CDR3 gives the full variable domain: EAGVVQSPRYKIIEKKQPVAFWCNPISGHNTLYWYLQNLGQGPELLIRYENEEAVDDSQLPKDRFSAERLKGVDSTLKIQPAELGDSAVYLCASSWGYSYNEQFFGPGTRLTVL.